A selection of T cell receptor beta chains follows, all from one sample in a study of T cells in localized non-small cell lung cancer. TCRdb keeps only in-frame clones here, not all; method: immunoSEQ multiplex PCR. This table has roughly 50,000 clones, approximately 83% appearing once. The material was peripheral blood, obtained before any cancer treatment. Source of these receptors: a female donor of 60 years or more with stage II squamous cell lung carcinoma. Each CDR3 is given with its conserved first and last residue. The D gene is left open where the match is weak. Clone size is not always given. Where it is, it says once, few, many or a class for expanded clones.

clone_size d_call cdr3_length j_call v_call cdr3_aa cdr3_nt
. . 15 TRBJ1-2 TRBV5-1 CASSLEGQGGYGYTF TGCGCCAGCAGCTTGGAGGGGCAGGGCGGCTATGGCTACACCTTC
. . 15 TRBJ1-5 TRBV14 CASSQGSASNQPQHF TGTGCCAGCAGCCAAGGATCGGCAAGCAATCAGCCCCAGCATTTT
. . 13 TRBJ1-2 TRBV2 CASSEGTKRGYTF TGTGCCAGCAGTGAAGGGACAAAAAGAGGCTACACCTTC
. . 14 TRBJ1-5 TRBV5-1 CASSLGGLDQPQHF TGCGCCAGCAGCTTGGGGGGCCTGGATCAGCCCCAGCATTTT
once TRBD1 13 TRBJ1-6 TRBV6-1 CATVGQGQSPLHF TGTGCCACCGTGGGACAGGGTCAATCACCCCTCCACTTT
few . 14 TRBJ2-7 TRBV11-2 CASTLGAGEKEQYF TGTGCCAGCACTTTGGGGGCAGGGGAAAAAGAGCAGTACTTC
. . 15 TRBJ2-7 TRBV5-6 CASSLSGTHSYEQYF TGTGCCAGCAGCCTATCCGGGACACATTCCTACGAGCAGTACTTC
. . 14 TRBJ2-5 TRBV5-1 CASSLASTQETQYF TGCGCCAGCAGCTTGGCTAGCACCCAAGAGACCCAGTACTTC
. . 14 TRBJ2-1 TRBV5-1 CASSSQPGDNEQFF TGCGCCAGCAGCTCCCAGCCGGGAGACAATGAGCAGTTCTTC
once . 12 TRBJ2-7 TRBV6-1 CASSYSSYEQYF TGTGCCAGCAGTTATAGTTCCTACGAGCAGTACTTC
. . 14 TRBJ2-1 TRBV7-2 CASSFSSAYNEQFF TGTGCCAGCAGCTTTTCCAGCGCATACAATGAGCAGTTCTTC
. TRBD2 16 TRBJ2-3 TRBV6-1 CASSGTSGGVTDTQYF TGTGCCAGCAGTGGGACTAGCGGGGGGGTGACAGATACGCAGTATTTT
. . 15 TRBJ2-7 TRBV7-9 CASSPVGGSSYEQYF TGTGCCAGCAGCCCCGTTGGCGGAAGCTCCTACGAGCAGTACTTC
. TRBD2 12 TRBJ2-7 TRBV7-2 CASGLASYEQYF TGTGCCAGCGGACTAGCGAGCTACGAGCAGTACTTC
. TRBD1 20 TRBJ1-3 TRBV18 CASSPPYGQDEKRSGNTIYF TGTGCCAGCTCACCACCGTATGGACAGGACGAAAAACGCTCTGGAAACACCATATATTTT
. . 14 TRBJ1-1 TRBV6-1 CASTRRPQNTEAFF TGTGCCAGCACCCGAAGGCCCCAAAACACTGAAGCTTTCTTT
. TRBD1 16 TRBJ1-1 TRBV5-1 CASDFRGEGENTEAFF TGCGCCAGCGACTTCAGGGGGGAAGGCGAAAACACTGAAGCTTTCTTT
. . 14 TRBJ1-1 TRBV5-1 CASSLDTMNTEAFF TGCGCCAGCAGCCTCGATACCATGAACACTGAAGCTTTCTTT
. . 16 TRBJ1-3 TRBV19 CASSMSGIRSGNTIYF TGTGCCAGTAGTATGAGCGGGATCCGCTCTGGAAACACCATATATTTT
. TRBD1 15 TRBJ1-2 TRBV11-2 CASSATGTGVYGYTF TGTGCCAGCAGCGCAACCGGGACAGGGGTCTATGGCTACACCTTC